The 25 T cell receptor beta chains given below trace back to one sample, sequenced in a study of regulatory T cells in long-lasting Graves disease. Time point reported: newly diagnosed GD, antithyroid drugs for less than 3 months. PBMCs provided the RNA from which the TCR library was made. CDR3-region Arm-PCR and iRepertoire HTBI primers produced the TCR beta libraries. MiXCR was run by TCRdb on the multiplex PCR reads, yielding one entry per CDR3 protein. The table records approximately 390,000 distinct CDR3 sequences, 16% of them present only once. Another study also made use of these data, one on T cells in Graves' hyperthyroidism and ophthalmopathy.

Sample: peripheral blood mononuclear cells (PBMCs), taken at new diagnosis, from a patient treated with antithyroid drugs. The receptors were sampled from a woman aged 18 to 35 with Graves disease.

The sample holds a few counts of this clonotype. V gene TRBV27 combines with J gene TRBJ1-5; D uncertain. Per the germline V gene, CDR1 is MNHEY and CDR2 is SMNVEV (reference sequence). The CDR3 length is 14 residues. V lost 0 bases and J 4 bases, leaving 7 bases between the germline ends. The CDR3 reads CASSLSGINQPQHF. CDR3 coding DNA: TGTGCCAGCAGTTTATCAGGGATTAATCAGCCCCAGCATTTT.

This clonotype came up a few times. The rearrangement joins TRBV19 to TRBJ2-1, with D perhaps assigned TRBD1 or TRBD2 (5 bases each). Trimming left V 3 bases short and J 7 bases short, with 13 bases between. Germline V gives CDR1 LNHDA, CDR2 SQIVND (reference sequence). This CDR3 has 14 residues. Here the CDR3 DNA reads TGTGCCAGTAGTATGAGGGGAGTGGGGAATGAGCAGTTCTTC. Its protein product is CASSMRGVGNEQFF.

This clonotype came up many times. This rearrangement joins TRBV5-4 to TRBJ2-1; TRBD1 or TRBD2 may be the D gene (6 bases each). The CDR3 has 13 residues. Looked up from germline, CDR1 is SGHNT and CDR2 is YYREEE (reference sequence). V was clipped by 4 bases and J by 9 bases, with 14 bases between them. CDR3 protein: CASSRWGAGEQFF. CDR3 sequence (DNA): TGTGCCAGCAGCCGGTGGGGGGCGGGTGAGCAGTTCTTC.

This clonotype was seen only a few times. The rearrangement links TRBV6-1 to TRBJ2-1, with 11 bases matching TRBD2. The V gene's germline CDR1 is MNHNS and CDR2 SASEGT. The CDR3 is made up of 15 amino acids. The J segment lost 6 bases and the V segment lost 4 bases, leaving 5 bases of the junction unmatched. The CDR3 spells CASSATSGGINEQFF. DNA of the CDR3: TGTGCCAGCAGTGCCACTAGCGGGGGCATCAATGAGCAGTTCTTC.

The chain uses TRBV20-1 and TRBJ1-4; no reliable D call. The CDR3 runs 15 residues. The germline CDR1 and CDR2 sequences are DFQATT and SNEGSKA (reference sequence). V was clipped by 2 bases and J by 8 bases, with 18 bases between them. CDR3 coding DNA: TGCAGTGCTAGACGTGAGGAAATTGCAGGAGAAAAACTGTTTTTT. Translating it yields CSARREEIAGEKLFF.

In this sample, this clonotype turned up many times. At one end, the junction sequence differs from germline, possibly due to a read error. V gene TRBV5-1 combines with J gene TRBJ2-1, with 15 bases fitting TRBD2. From germline, CDR1 is SGHRS and CDR2 YFSETQ. The CDR3 is 17 amino acids. CDR3 DNA: TGTGCCAGCAGCGCCGGACTAGCGGGAGGGCCTCACAATGAGCAGTTCTTC. This encodes CASSAGLAGGPHNEQFF. The full variable domain, with the rest looked up from reference TRBV5-1 and TRBJ2-1, is KAGVTQTPRYLIKTRGQQVTLSCSPISGHRSVSWYQQTPGQGLQFLFEYFSETQRNKGNFPGRFSGRQFSNSRSEMNVSTLELGDSALYLCASSAGLAGGPHNEQFFGPGTRLTVL.

This clonotype was detected ten times or more. The genes are TRBV30 and TRBJ2-5, with a tentative D call TRBD1 (5 bases). The germline V and J ends were trimmed by 5 bases and 1 base, with 8 bases remaining between them. Germline CDR1 is GTSNPN and CDR2 is SVGIG (reference sequence). This CDR3 is 12 amino acids long. The CDR3 is CAWDRGQETQYF. The CDR3 nucleotides read TGTGCCTGGGATAGGGGCCAAGAGACCCAGTACTTC. The full variable domain, in which reference TRBV30 and TRBJ2-5 provide the parts outside the CDR3, is SQTIHQWPATLVQPVGSPLSLECTVEGTSNPNLYWYRQAAGRGLQLLFYSVGIGQISSEVPQNLSASRPQDRQFILSSKKLLLSDSGFYLCAWDRGQETQYFGPGTRLLVL.

This clonotype was detected ten times or more. The chain uses TRBV7-3 and TRBJ1-2; 8 nucleotides agree with TRBD1. The CDR3 runs to 14 residues. J lost 4 bases, V lost 5 bases, and 6 bases had no gene match. Germline CDR1 and CDR2: SGHTA and FQGTGA. DNA of the CDR3: TGTGCCAGCAGCCGGGACAGGACGGGCTATGGCTACACCTTC. It yields the protein CASSRDRTGYGYTF.

In its sample, this clonotype was seen many times. The chain links TRBV2 to TRBJ2-3; no reliable D call. Trimming took off 6 bases at V and 6 bases at J, with 7 bases between the two ends. The germline gives CDR1 SNHLY, CDR2 FYNNEI. The CDR3 has 11 amino acids. The CDR3 DNA follows: TGTGCCAGCAGGCGGATGGATACGCAGTATTTT. As protein: CASRRMDTQYF.

This sequence joins TRBV29-1 and TRBJ2-1; the D is unclear. Germline CDR1 is SQVTM and CDR2 is ANQGSEA. The CDR3 has 15 amino acids. V lost 4 bases to trimming and J lost 5 bases, with 18 bases between them. The CDR3 here is CSVGRSWAGDNEQFF. The CDR3 DNA is TGCAGCGTTGGGCGGTCTTGGGCAGGTGACAATGAGCAGTTCTTC.

This clonotype occurred many times. The rearrangement links TRBV3-1 to TRBJ2-3; unclear D gene. The CDR3 extends over 12 amino acids. V was shortened by 0 bases and J by 10 bases, with 8 bases between the two germline ends. The germline V gene has CDR1 LGHDT and CDR2 YNNKEL (reference sequence). CDR3 in amino acids: CASSQDITSQYF. The CDR3 DNA follows: TGTGCCAGCAGCCAAGATATCACTTCGCAGTATTTT.

This clonotype was found many times. The V call is TRBV5-1, the J call TRBJ2-7; perhaps TRBD2 as D (6 bases). Germline lookup yields CDR1 SGHRS and CDR2 YFSETQ. The CDR3 length is 14 residues. V shed 3 bases and J shed 2 bases, with 12 bases lying between them. The CDR3 sequence: CASSSGLPTYEQYF. The CDR3 DNA sequence: TGCGCCAGCAGCTCGGGACTCCCTACCTACGAGCAGTACTTC.

Ten or more counts support this clonotype. The V and J genes are TRBV27 and TRBJ2-1, with 7 bases fitting TRBD2. The J segment lost 4 bases and the V segment lost 6 bases, leaving 9 bases of the junction unmatched. The germline CDR1 and CDR2 sequences are MNHEY and SMNVEV (reference sequence). The CDR3 loop spans 15 amino acids. The CDR3 loop is CASSSGRLLYNEQFF. CDR3 nucleotides: TGTGCCAGCAGCTCCGGGAGGCTACTATACAATGAGCAGTTCTTC.

This clonotype appeared many times. The V call is TRBV11-2, the J call TRBJ1-2; D ambiguous. The germline V and J ends were trimmed by 2 bases and 0 bases, with 4 bases remaining between them. Germline V gene sequence: CDR1 SGHAT, CDR2 FQNNGV. This CDR3 contains 13 residues. The CDR3 spells CASSLSSNYGYTF. The CDR3 DNA reads TGTGCCAGCAGCTTAAGTTCTAACTATGGCTACACCTTC.

This clonotype was recorded many times. The chain combines TRBV4-1 with TRBJ1-5; D is unclear. The CDR3 runs 14 residues. Deletions cut 1 base from V and 10 bases from J, with 14 bases between. The germline gives CDR1 MGHRA, CDR2 YSYEKL. The CDR3 nucleotides are TGCGCCAGCAGCCAAGGAGGGTTTTCCGATCCCCAGCATTTT. This sequence encodes CASSQGGFSDPQHF.

Ten or more counts support this clonotype. The CDR3 loop is CAISESAGGGEKLFF. The CDR3 DNA reads TGTGCCATCAGTGAGTCGGCCGGGGGTGGAGAAAAACTGTTTTTT. The chain joins TRBV10-3 to TRBJ1-4, with TRBD1 as a possible D gene (5 bases). The V end lost 0 bases, the J end lost 8 bases, and 13 bases lay between the germline ends. Germline values: CDR1 ENHRY, CDR2 SYGVKD. This CDR3 is built from 15 residues.

Points on this clonotype: This may be a read error: a much more frequent sequence differs by one nucleotide. The rearrangement joins TRBV7-9 to TRBJ2-1; 10 bases line up with TRBD1. This CDR3 is built from 15 residues. The V gene end was trimmed by 11 bases and the J gene end by 4 bases; junction bases not matched to a gene: 11. From germline, CDR1 is SEHNR and CDR2 FQNEAQ (reference sequence). The CDR3 coding sequence is TGTGCCGGCATCACCGGACAGGGGGAGTACAATGAGCAGTTCTTC. Protein: CAGITGQGEYNEQFF.

This clonotype was observed at least ten times. The chain combines TRBV28 with TRBJ2-7; D gene ambiguous. The germline V gene encodes CDR1 MDHEN and CDR2 SYDVKM. CDR3 length equals 13 residues. Trimming took 7 bases from V and 2 from J, leaving 12 bases between them. The CDR3 reads CASIPGSTYEQYF. The CDR3 DNA reads TGTGCCAGCATTCCGGGCAGCACCTACGAGCAGTACTTC.

This clonotype was observed a handful of times. The CDR3 region is CASSYFVSRDTEAFF. The CDR3 nucleotides read TGTGCCAGCAGTTATTTTGTAAGCCGGGACACTGAAGCTTTCTTT. This rearrangement joins TRBV6-5 to TRBJ1-1; D gene ambiguous. Germline V gives CDR1 MNHEY, CDR2 SVGAGI. The ends were cut back, 3 bases at V and 3 bases at J, with 14 bases in the middle. The CDR3 has 15 residues.

This clonotype was found a few times. At one of its ends the junction is not consistent with the germline gene, which may arise from a read error. The rearrangement uses TRBV2 and TRBJ2-7; D unresolved. Per germline, CDR1 SNHLY and CDR2 FYNNEI. CDR3 length equals 12 residues. CDR3 nucleotides: TGTACCAGCAGTGAATGGTCCTACGAGCAGTACTTC. This encodes CTSSEWSYEQYF.

This sequence joins TRBV7-3 and TRBJ1-5; no definite D call. V was shortened by 2 bases and J by 2 bases, with 13 bases between the two germline ends. Germline loops: CDR1 SGHTA, CDR2 FQGTGA. The CDR3 spans 16 residues. The CDR3 bases are TGTGCCAGCAGCTTATTGTGGATTGCGGGCAATCAGCCCCAGCATTTT. This gives the protein CASSLLWIAGNQPQHF.

This clonotype was recorded at least ten times. The chain combines TRBV15 with TRBJ2-5; 10 bases align to TRBD2. Unmatched junction bases numbered 20, after V lost 6 bases and J lost 10 bases. CDR3 length equals 17 residues. The germline gives CDR1 LNHNV, CDR2 YYDKDF (reference sequence). CDR3 nucleotide sequence: TGTGCCACCAGAAGAAGCGAATTACTAGCGGGACTTGGGAACCAGTACTTC. It translates to CATRRSELLAGLGNQYF.

This clonotype was counted at least ten times. CDR3: CASSGGLAGDSYEQYF. The CDR3 coding sequence is TGTGCCAGCAGTGGGGGACTAGCGGGAGACTCCTACGAGCAGTACTTC. V gene TRBV27 combines with J gene TRBJ2-7; 14 nucleotides agree with TRBD2. Losses at the gene ends were 5 bases for V and 0 bases for J; bases not matched to a gene: 3. CDR1 and CDR2 (germline): MNHEY, SMNVEV (reference sequence). The length of the CDR3 is 16 residues.

The genes are TRBV9 and TRBJ2-7; 10 bases are a match to TRBD1. This CDR3 contains 15 residues. From germline, CDR1 is SGDLS and CDR2 YYNGEE. J lost 1 base, V lost 4 bases, and 5 bases had no gene match. The CDR3 DNA reads as TGTGCCAGCAGCTACCGGGGACAGGGGTCCTACGAGCAGTACTTC. Translation: CASSYRGQGSYEQYF.

This clonotype occurred many times. J is TRBJ2-5 and V is TRBV5-1; D unclear. Germline V CDR1 and CDR2: SGHRS, YFSETQ. The CDR3 contains 15 residues. V shed 0 bases and J shed 0 bases, with 9 bases lying between them. This chain's CDR3 is CASSLAERYQETQYF. The CDR3 DNA sequence: TGCGCCAGCAGCTTGGCCGAACGGTACCAAGAGACCCAGTACTTC.